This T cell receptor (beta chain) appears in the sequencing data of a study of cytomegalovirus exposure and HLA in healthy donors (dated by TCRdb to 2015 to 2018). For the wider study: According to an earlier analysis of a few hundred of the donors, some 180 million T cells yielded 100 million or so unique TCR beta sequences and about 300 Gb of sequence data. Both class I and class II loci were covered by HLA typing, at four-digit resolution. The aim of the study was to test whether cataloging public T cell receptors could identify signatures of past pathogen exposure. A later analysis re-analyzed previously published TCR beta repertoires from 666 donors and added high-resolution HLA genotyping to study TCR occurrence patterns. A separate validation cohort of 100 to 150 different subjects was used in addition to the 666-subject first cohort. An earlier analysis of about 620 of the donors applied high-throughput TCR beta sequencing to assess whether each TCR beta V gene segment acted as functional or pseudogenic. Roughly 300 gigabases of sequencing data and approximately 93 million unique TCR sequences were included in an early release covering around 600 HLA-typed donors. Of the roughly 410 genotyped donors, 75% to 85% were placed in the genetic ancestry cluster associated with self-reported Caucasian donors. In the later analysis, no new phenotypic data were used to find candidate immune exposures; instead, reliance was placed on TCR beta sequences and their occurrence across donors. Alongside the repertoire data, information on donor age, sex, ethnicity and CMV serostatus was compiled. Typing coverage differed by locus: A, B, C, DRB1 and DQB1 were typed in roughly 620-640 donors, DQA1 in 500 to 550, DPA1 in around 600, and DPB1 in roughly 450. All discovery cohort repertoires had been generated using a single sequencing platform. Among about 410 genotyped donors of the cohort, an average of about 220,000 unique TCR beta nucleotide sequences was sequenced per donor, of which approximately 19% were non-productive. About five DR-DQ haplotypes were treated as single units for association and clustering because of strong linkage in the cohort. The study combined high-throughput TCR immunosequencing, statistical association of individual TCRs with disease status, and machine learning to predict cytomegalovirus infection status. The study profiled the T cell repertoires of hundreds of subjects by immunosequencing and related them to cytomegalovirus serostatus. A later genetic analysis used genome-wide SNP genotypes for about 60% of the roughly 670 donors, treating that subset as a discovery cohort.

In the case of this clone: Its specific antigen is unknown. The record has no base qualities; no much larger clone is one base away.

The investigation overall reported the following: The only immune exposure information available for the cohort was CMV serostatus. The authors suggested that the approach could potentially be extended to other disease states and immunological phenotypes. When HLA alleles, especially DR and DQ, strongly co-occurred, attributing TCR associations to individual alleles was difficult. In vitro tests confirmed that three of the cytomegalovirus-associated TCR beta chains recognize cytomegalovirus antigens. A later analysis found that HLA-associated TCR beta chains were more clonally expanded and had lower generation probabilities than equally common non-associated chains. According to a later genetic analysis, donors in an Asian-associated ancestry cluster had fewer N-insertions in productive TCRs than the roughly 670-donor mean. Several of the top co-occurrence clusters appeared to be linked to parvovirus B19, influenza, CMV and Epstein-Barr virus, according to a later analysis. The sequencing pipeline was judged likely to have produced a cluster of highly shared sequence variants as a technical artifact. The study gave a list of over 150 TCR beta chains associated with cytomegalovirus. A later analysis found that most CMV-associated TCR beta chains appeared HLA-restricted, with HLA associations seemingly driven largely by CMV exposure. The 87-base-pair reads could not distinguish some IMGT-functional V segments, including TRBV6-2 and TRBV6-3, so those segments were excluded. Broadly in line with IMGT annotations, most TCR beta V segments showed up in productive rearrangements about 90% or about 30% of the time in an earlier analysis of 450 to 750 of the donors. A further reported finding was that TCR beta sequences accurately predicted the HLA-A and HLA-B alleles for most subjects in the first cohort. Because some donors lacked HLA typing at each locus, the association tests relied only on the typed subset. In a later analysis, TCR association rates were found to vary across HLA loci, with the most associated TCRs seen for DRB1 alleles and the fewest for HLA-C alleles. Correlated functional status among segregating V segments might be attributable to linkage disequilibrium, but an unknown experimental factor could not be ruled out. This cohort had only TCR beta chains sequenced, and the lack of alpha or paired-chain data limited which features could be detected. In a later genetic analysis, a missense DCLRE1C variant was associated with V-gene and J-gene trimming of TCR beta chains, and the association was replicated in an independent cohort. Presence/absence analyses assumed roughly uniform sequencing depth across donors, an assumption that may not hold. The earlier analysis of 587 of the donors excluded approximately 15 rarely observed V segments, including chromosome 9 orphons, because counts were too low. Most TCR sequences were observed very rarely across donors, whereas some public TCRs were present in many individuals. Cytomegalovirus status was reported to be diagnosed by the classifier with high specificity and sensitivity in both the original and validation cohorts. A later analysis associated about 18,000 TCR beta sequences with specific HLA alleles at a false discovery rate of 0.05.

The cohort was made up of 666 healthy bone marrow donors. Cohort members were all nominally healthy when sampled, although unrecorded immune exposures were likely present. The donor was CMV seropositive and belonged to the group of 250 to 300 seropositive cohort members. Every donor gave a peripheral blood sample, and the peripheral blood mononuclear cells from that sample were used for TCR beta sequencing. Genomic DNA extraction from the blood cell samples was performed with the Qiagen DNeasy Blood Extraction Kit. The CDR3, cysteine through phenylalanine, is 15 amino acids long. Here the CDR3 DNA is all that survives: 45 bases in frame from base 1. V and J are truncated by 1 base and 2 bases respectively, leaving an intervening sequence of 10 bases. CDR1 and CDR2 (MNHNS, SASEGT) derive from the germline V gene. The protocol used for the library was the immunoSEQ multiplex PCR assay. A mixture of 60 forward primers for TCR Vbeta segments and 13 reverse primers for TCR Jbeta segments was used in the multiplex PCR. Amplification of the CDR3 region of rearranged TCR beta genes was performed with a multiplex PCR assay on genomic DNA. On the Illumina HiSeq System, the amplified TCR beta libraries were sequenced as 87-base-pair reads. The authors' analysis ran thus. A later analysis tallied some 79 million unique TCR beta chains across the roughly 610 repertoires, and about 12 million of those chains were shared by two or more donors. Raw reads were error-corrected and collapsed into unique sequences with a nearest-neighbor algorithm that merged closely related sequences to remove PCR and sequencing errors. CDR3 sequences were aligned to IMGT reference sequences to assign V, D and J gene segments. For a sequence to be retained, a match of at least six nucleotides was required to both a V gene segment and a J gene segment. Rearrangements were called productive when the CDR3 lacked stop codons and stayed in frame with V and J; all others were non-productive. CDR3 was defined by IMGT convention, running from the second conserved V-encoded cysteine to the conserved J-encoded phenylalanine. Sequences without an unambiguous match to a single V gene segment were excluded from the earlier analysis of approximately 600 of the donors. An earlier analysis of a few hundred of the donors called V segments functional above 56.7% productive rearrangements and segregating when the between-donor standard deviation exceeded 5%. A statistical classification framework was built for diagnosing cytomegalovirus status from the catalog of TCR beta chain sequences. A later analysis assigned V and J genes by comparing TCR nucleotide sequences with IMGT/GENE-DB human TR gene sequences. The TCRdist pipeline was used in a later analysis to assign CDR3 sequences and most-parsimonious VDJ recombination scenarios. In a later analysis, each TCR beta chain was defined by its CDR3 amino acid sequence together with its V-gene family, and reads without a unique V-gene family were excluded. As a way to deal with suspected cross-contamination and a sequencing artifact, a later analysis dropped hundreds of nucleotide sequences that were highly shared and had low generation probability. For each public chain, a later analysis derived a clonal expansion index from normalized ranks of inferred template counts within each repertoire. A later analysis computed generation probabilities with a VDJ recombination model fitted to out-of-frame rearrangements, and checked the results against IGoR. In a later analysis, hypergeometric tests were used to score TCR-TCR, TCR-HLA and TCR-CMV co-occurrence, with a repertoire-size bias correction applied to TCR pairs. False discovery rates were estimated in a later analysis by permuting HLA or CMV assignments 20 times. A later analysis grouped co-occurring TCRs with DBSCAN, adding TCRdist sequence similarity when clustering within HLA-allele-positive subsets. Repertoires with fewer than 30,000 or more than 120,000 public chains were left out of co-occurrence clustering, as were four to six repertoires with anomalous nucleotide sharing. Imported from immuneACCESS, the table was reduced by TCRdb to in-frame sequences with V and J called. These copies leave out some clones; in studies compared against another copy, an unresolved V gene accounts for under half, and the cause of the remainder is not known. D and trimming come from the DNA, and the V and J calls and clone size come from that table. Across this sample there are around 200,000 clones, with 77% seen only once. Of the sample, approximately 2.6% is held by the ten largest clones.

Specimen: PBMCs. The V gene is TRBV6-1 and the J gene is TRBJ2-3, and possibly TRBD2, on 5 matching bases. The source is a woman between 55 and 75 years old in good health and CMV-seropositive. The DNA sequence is TGTGCCAGCAGTGAAGGCCAGCGGATCACAGATACGCAGTATTTT. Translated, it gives CASSEGQRITDTQYF.